One sample yielded the 29 T cell receptor beta chains listed below, sequenced in a study of blood T cell repertoires in COVID-19. Measured with immunoSEQ multiplex PCR; TCRdb has only the in-frame clones, and not every one. In the table there are around 46,000 clones, roughly 85% of which are singletons. Source material: peripheral blood. Source of these receptors: a woman at least 80 years old with COVID-19, enrolled during active disease.

The chain uses TRBV4-3 and TRBJ1-2, with a possible D match to TRBD1 (6 bases). CDR1 LGHNA and CDR2 YSLEER come from the germline V gene. The CDR3 sequence is 14 residues long. V was pared by 0 bases and J by 5 bases, with 10 bases between. The CDR3 DNA follows: TGCGCCAGCAGCCAAGAGTCAGGGGAGTATGGCTACACCTTC. Its translation is CASSQESGEYGYTF.

This sequence joins TRBV6-6 and TRBJ1-5; TRBD1 is a possible D gene (6 bases). Germline V gene sequence: CDR1 MNHNY, CDR2 SVGAGI (reference sequence). The V end was cut by 0 bases, the J end by 6 bases, with 15 bases between. The CDR3 is 16 residues long. CDR3 in DNA: TGTGCCAGCAGTTACTCACCATCCAGGGGAACTCAGCCCCAGCATTTT. Its translation: CASSYSPSRGTQPQHF.

V is TRBV5-1 and J is TRBJ1-5; possibly TRBD1 for D (5 bases). CDR1 is SGHRS and CDR2 is YFSETQ in the germline V gene. This CDR3 contains 14 residues. The V and J ends lost 0 bases and 5 bases respectively, with 9 bases between them. CDR3 nucleotide sequence: TGCGCCAGCAGCTTGGAGGGGAGGGATCAGCCCCAGCATTTT. Amino acid sequence: CASSLEGRDQPQHF.

This clone was counted once. The chain combines TRBV5-6 with TRBJ2-5; D gene uncertain. CDR1 is SGHDT, CDR2 YYEEEE, per germline. V gave up 1 base and J gave up 4 bases, with 11 bases separating them. CDR3 length equals 14 residues. CDR3 loop: CASSLKPTGETQYF. The CDR3 DNA reads TGTGCCAGCAGCTTGAAGCCGACGGGAGAGACCCAGTACTTC.

The V gene is TRBV15, the J gene TRBJ2-3; a possible D gene is TRBD2 (7 bases). The CDR3 has 16 residues. Germline V gene lookup returns CDR1 LNHNV and CDR2 YYDKDF (reference sequence). Trimming left V 5 bases short and J 6 bases short, with 21 bases between. DNA for the CDR3: TGTGCCACCAGCGGCCCTCAAAGGGGGGGCCCCGATACGCAGTATTTT. It codes for CATSGPQRGGPDTQYF. Looking up the rest from reference TRBV15 and TRBJ2-3 gives the full variable domain: DAMVIQNPRYQVTQFGKPVTLSCSQTLNHNVMYWYQQKSSQAPKLLFHYYDKDFNNEADTPDNFQSRRPNTSFCFLDIRSPGLGDTAMYLCATSGPQRGGPDTQYFGPGTRLTVL.

The chain combines TRBV4-2 with TRBJ1-2; TRBD1 agrees at 7 bases. The germline gives CDR1 LGHNA, CDR2 YNFKEQ. Losses at the gene ends were 0 bases for V and 2 bases for J; bases not matched to a gene: 3. CDR3 length: 15 amino acids. Written as DNA, the CDR3 is TGTGCCAGCAGCCAAGATCCGGGACAGAACTATGGCTACACCTTC. It specifies CASSQDPGQNYGYTF.

The rearrangement joins TRBV12-3 or TRBV12-4 to TRBJ1-6; D is perhaps TRBD1 (5 bases). V lost 6 bases to trimming and J lost 17 bases, with 17 bases between them. CDR3 length: 12 residues. CDR3 protein: CASRGDSLNVHF. DNA for the CDR3: TGTGCCAGCAGGGGGGACTCCTTGAACGTCCACTTT.

J is TRBJ2-4 and V is TRBV6-5; 9 nucleotides agree with TRBD1. Unmatched junction bases numbered 11, after V lost 6 bases and J lost 8 bases. This CDR3 is built from 15 residues. Germline V gene lookup returns CDR1 MNHEY and CDR2 SVGAGI. CDR3 residues: CASRTMTGGKDIQYF. In nucleotides, the CDR3 is TGTGCCAGCAGAACAATGACAGGGGGTAAAGACATTCAGTACTTC.

This rearrangement joins TRBV6-6 to TRBJ1-1; a weak D match, TRBD1 (5 bases). Trimming took off 6 bases at V and 1 base at J, with 9 bases between the two ends. Germline CDR1 MNHNY, CDR2 SVGAGI (reference sequence). The CDR3 spans 13 residues. CDR3 residues: CASSLTGNTEAFF. CDR3 nucleotide sequence: TGTGCCAGCAGCCTTACAGGGAACACTGAAGCTTTCTTT.

The rearrangement uses TRBV27 and TRBJ2-5; TRBD2 agrees at 8 bases. Germline V gives CDR1 MNHEY, CDR2 SMNVEV (reference sequence). V shed 7 bases, J shed 4 bases, and the junction held 11 bases outside the gene matches. CDR3 length equals 15 residues. The CDR3 nucleotides read TGTGCCAGCAAGCGGACTAGCTGGGGAGGAGAGACCCAGTACTTC. Protein: CASKRTSWGGETQYF.

This chain joins TRBV7-3 and TRBJ2-5, with a tentative D call TRBD1 (7 bases). V shed 9 bases and J shed 7 bases, with 21 bases lying between them. CDR3 size: 14 residues. In germline, CDR1 is SGHTA, CDR2 FQGTGA. The CDR3: CARRGLAYSGTQYF. CDR3 coding DNA: TGTGCCAGAAGGGGGCTAGCGTACTCCGGGACCCAGTACTTC.

V is TRBV19 and J is TRBJ2-6; 14 bases fit TRBD2. V trimming: 5 bases; J trimming: 4 bases; junction bases outside the gene matches: 7. The V gene's germline CDR1 is LNHDA and CDR2 SQIVND (reference sequence). There are 18 residues in the CDR3. The CDR3 nucleotides read TGTGCCAGTAGTTTCGGGACTAGCGGGAGTTCCGGGGCCAACGTCCTGACTTTC. It specifies CASSFGTSGSSGANVLTF.

This clone was recorded only once. The chain has TRBV15 and TRBJ1-2, with a tentative D call TRBD1 (6 bases). Per the germline V gene, CDR1 is LNHNV and CDR2 is YYDKDF (reference sequence). This CDR3 has 14 residues. The V end was cut by 0 bases, the J end by 8 bases, with 13 bases between. The CDR3 DNA follows: TGTGCCACCAGCAGAGATTTACAGGGAAGCGGCTACACCTTC. Translated: CATSRDLQGSGYTF.

In this sample, this clone turned up once. The chain is built from TRBV12-3 or TRBV12-4 and TRBJ1-2; maybe TRBD1 (6 bases). This CDR3 region has 13 residues. Between the trimmed V and J ends, which lost 6 bases and 4 bases, there was a span of 12 bases. The CDR3, as DNA: TGTGCCAGCAGAAGGGGGGGCTTCTATGGCTACACCTTC. This sequence encodes CASRRGGFYGYTF.

This clone has a handful of counts. The genes are TRBV28 and TRBJ1-2; 7 positions agree with TRBD1. The CDR3 spans 15 residues. The junction had 10 bases not matched to a gene; V was cut back by 5 bases and J by 4 bases. Germline V lookup: CDR1 MDHEN, CDR2 SYDVKM. The CDR3 nucleotides read TGTGCCAGCAGTATACAGGGGCGCGTCGGCTATGGCTACACCTTC. It specifies CASSIQGRVGYGYTF.

This chain joins TRBV18 and TRBJ2-2; unclear D gene. The CDR3 length is 13 residues. V dropped 4 bases and J dropped 6 bases, with 9 bases sitting between them. Germline-derived CDR1 and CDR2 are KGHSH and LQKENI. Here the CDR3 reads CASSLGVAGELFF. CDR3 bases: TGTGCCAGCTCACTGGGCGTCGCCGGGGAGCTGTTTTTT. Full variable domain (remainder filled in from reference TRBV18 and TRBJ2-2): NAGVMQNPRHLVRRRGQEARLRCSPMKGHSHVYWYRQLPEEGLKFMVYLQKENIIDESGMPKERFSAEFPKEGPSILRIQQVVRGDSAAYFCASSLGVAGELFFGEGSRLTVL.

This chain connects TRBV5-5 to TRBJ2-5, with 7 bases aligning to TRBD2. Germline lookup yields CDR1 SGHKS and CDR2 YYEKEE (reference sequence). The CDR3 loop spans 16 amino acids. J lost 4 bases, V lost 4 bases, and 13 bases had no gene match. CDR3 in amino acids: CASSDRPSGSSETQYF. The CDR3 nucleotides are TGTGCCAGCAGCGATCGGCCTAGCGGATCTTCAGAGACCCAGTACTTC.

The CDR3: CASSSARDRSYTGELFF. CDR3 in DNA: TGTGCCAGCAGCTCGGCTCGGGACAGGAGCTACACCGGGGAGCTGTTTTTT. The rearrangement joins TRBV7-6 to TRBJ2-2; 8 positions agree with TRBD1. CDR1 is SGHVS, CDR2 FNYEAQ, per germline. This CDR3 spans 17 amino acids. The V and J ends lost 4 bases and 3 bases, in that order; junction bases with no gene match: 10.

The rearrangement links TRBV6-5 to TRBJ2-3, with D uncertain. The V end was cut by 3 bases, the J end by 1 base, with 5 bases between. CDR1 is MNHEY, CDR2 SVGAGI, per germline. This CDR3 is built from 13 residues. Here the CDR3 reads CASSYPGTDTQYF. The CDR3 DNA reads TGTGCCAGCAGTTATCCCGGCACAGATACGCAGTATTTT.

The rearrangement uses TRBV28 and TRBJ2-3; TRBD2 matches 11 bases. The germline gives CDR1 MDHEN, CDR2 SYDVKM. The CDR3 consists of 15 residues. The J segment lost 5 bases and the V segment lost 6 bases, leaving 7 bases of the junction unmatched. Written as DNA, the CDR3 is TGTGCCAGCAGGCTGGGACTAGCGGAAGGAGATACGCAGTATTTT. Its protein is CASRLGLAEGDTQYF.

The chain uses TRBV27 and TRBJ2-3; 8 positions agree with TRBD2. Germline V gene lookup returns CDR1 MNHEY and CDR2 SMNVEV (reference sequence). The CDR3 is 13 amino acids. With V trimmed by 6 bases and J by 12 bases, 11 bases remained unmatched. CDR3 nucleotides: TGTGCCAGCAGACAATCCGGGACTAGAAGACAGTATTTT. Protein: CASRQSGTRRQYF.

The V and J genes are TRBV28 and TRBJ2-1, with 9 bases matching TRBD2. This CDR3 spans 16 amino acids. Germline V CDR1 and CDR2: MDHEN, SYDVKM. The V segment lost 7 bases and the J segment 9 bases; nucleotides outside the gene matches: 16. The CDR3 DNA follows: TGTGCCAGCACAAAGACCGGGACTAGCCGGAGGGGTGAGCAGTTCTTC. This translates into CASTKTGTSRRGEQFF. Full variable domain (outside the CDR3, taken from reference TRBV28 and TRBJ2-1): DVKVTQSSRYLVKRTGEKVFLECVQDMDHENMFWYRQDPGLGLRLIYFSYDVKMKEKGDIPEGYSVSREKKERFSLILESASTNQTSMYLCASTKTGTSRRGEQFFGPGTRLTVL.

The rearrangement uses TRBV18 and TRBJ1-3, with a weak D call TRBD1 (5 bases). The CDR3 is 13 amino acids. Trimming left V 5 bases short and J 2 bases short, with 7 bases between. The V gene's germline CDR1 is KGHSH and CDR2 LQKENI. The CDR3 protein is CASSAGTGNTIYF. The DNA of the CDR3 is TGTGCCAGCTCAGCAGGGACTGGAAACACCATATATTTT.

This sequence joins TRBV6-5 and TRBJ2-2; no definite D call. The CDR3 contains 14 residues. V was clipped by 2 bases and J by 4 bases, with 8 bases between them. Germline-derived CDR1 and CDR2 are MNHEY and SVGAGI. CDR3: CASSYDFPTGELFF. In DNA, the CDR3 is TGTGCCAGCAGTTACGACTTTCCCACCGGGGAGCTGTTTTTT.

V is TRBV7-9 and J is TRBJ2-5, with D possibly being TRBD2 (6 bases). V was clipped by 1 base and J by 5 bases, with 17 bases between them. Germline CDR1 is SEHNR and CDR2 is FQNEAQ (reference sequence). The CDR3 runs to 16 residues. The CDR3 bases are TGTGCCAGCAGCTTAGTCCGAGGGACGGGGGTTGAGACCCAGTACTTC. It specifies CASSLVRGTGVETQYF.

This clone has only one observation. The chain is built from TRBV19 and TRBJ1-5, with D possibly TRBD1 on 5 matching bases. V was shortened by 6 bases and J by 0 bases, with 15 bases between the two germline ends. The CDR3 runs to 16 residues. Looked up from germline, CDR1 is LNHDA and CDR2 is SQIVND (reference sequence). CDR3: CASRPGLRPSNQPQHF. The CDR3 DNA follows: TGTGCCAGTAGACCGGGACTGAGACCTAGCAATCAGCCCCAGCATTTT.

The chain recombines TRBV5-1 with TRBJ2-2; D possibly corresponds to TRBD2 (6 bases). CDR3 size: 13 residues. Trimming took off 4 bases at V and 7 bases at J, with 11 bases between the two ends. CDR1 is SGHRS and CDR2 is YFSETQ in the germline V gene. The CDR3 protein is CASSTGDGGELFF. The CDR3 region has the DNA TGCGCCAGCAGCACGGGGGACGGCGGGGAGCTGTTTTTT.

The V and J genes are TRBV9 and TRBJ1-6; TRBD1 matches at 7 bases. Trimming removed 7 bases from V and 8 bases from J; junction bases left unmatched: 6. Germline assignment: CDR1 SGDLS and CDR2 YYNGEE. CDR3 length: 13 residues. This CDR3 reads CASGRQGDSPLHF. The CDR3 DNA is TGTGCCAGCGGGAGACAGGGTGATTCACCCCTCCACTTT.

This clone was counted a few times. CDR3 nucleotides: TGTGCCATCAGTGGACCCAAGGGAGGTACGAACACTGAAGCTTTCTTT. Encoded protein: CAISGPKGGTNTEAFF. The chain links TRBV10-3 to TRBJ1-1, with no clear D. Germline values: CDR1 ENHRY, CDR2 SYGVKD. CDR3 length: 16 amino acids. Trimming shortened V by 4 bases and J by 1 base, and 16 bases separated the two germline ends.